Listed here are 5 T cell receptor beta chains from one sample, sequenced in a study of blood T cell repertoires in COVID-19. Repertoires were generated with immunoSEQ multiplex PCR, while TCRdb's copy carries only in-frame clones and drops some. Among nearly 250,000 clones, 75% to 90% were seen once, and the ten largest hold just over 0.85%. The specimen was PBMCs or T cells enriched from blood (not recorded which). These receptors all come from a man aged 45-60 years who had been exposed to COVID-19.

This sequence joins TRBV9 and TRBJ2-2; 9 bases match TRBD2. J was trimmed by 6 bases and V by 0 bases; bases with no gene match: 0. Germline V gene sequence: CDR1 SGDLS, CDR2 YYNGEE. The CDR3 totals 14 residues. CDR3 amino acids: CASSVGTSAGELFF. The CDR3 coding sequence is TGTGCCAGCAGCGTAGGGACTAGCGCCGGGGAGCTGTTTTTT.

The chain couples TRBV5-1 to TRBJ2-3; TRBD2 is a possible D gene (6 bases). Germline V gives CDR1 SGHRS, CDR2 YFSETQ. V dropped 4 bases and J dropped 2 bases, with 11 bases sitting between them. This CDR3 contains 14 residues. The CDR3 sequence: CASSGDLYTDTQYF. CDR3 nucleotides: TGCGCCAGCAGCGGGGACTTATACACAGATACGCAGTATTTT. Full variable domain (outside the CDR3, taken from reference TRBV5-1 and TRBJ2-3): KAGVTQTPRYLIKTRGQQVTLSCSPISGHRSVSWYQQTPGQGLQFLFEYFSETQRNKGNFPGRFSGRQFSNSRSEMNVSTLELGDSALYLCASSGDLYTDTQYFGPGTRLTVL.

V and J are TRBV7-2 and TRBJ1-1, with D unresolved. This CDR3 is built from 14 residues. The germline V and J ends were trimmed by 5 bases and 3 bases, with 13 bases remaining between them. The V gene's germline CDR1 is SGHTA and CDR2 FQGNSA. This CDR3 reads CASSPRPGYTEAFF. For the CDR3, the DNA is TGTGCCAGCAGCCCTCGCCCAGGTTACACTGAAGCTTTCTTT.

The rearrangement joins TRBV2 to TRBJ2-7; no definite D call. V dropped 8 bases and J dropped 0 bases, with 8 bases sitting between them. CDR1 is SNHLY, CDR2 FYNNEI, per germline. The CDR3 is made up of 12 amino acids. The CDR3: CASRIYSYEQYF. As DNA, the CDR3 is TGTGCCAGCCGTATATACTCCTACGAGCAGTACTTC. The full variable domain, completed using reference TRBV2 and TRBJ2-7, is EPEVTQTPSHQVTQMGQEVILRCVPISNHLYFYWYRQILGQKVEFLVSFYNNEISEKSEIFDDQFSVERPDGSNFTLKIRSTKLEDSAMYFCASRIYSYEQYFGPGTRLTVT.

This clone occurred a few times. The genes are TRBV5-1 and TRBJ1-5, with 7 bases fitting TRBD1. Germline V gene sequence: CDR1 SGHRS, CDR2 YFSETQ. This CDR3 contains 15 residues. The J segment lost 4 bases and the V segment lost 0 bases, leaving 4 bases of the junction unmatched. This CDR3 is CASSLGTGPNQPQHF. The CDR3 nucleotides read TGCGCCAGCAGCTTGGGGACAGGTCCTAATCAGCCCCAGCATTTT. Full variable domain (rest looked up from reference TRBV5-1 and TRBJ1-5): KAGVTQTPRYLIKTRGQQVTLSCSPISGHRSVSWYQQTPGQGLQFLFEYFSETQRNKGNFPGRFSGRQFSNSRSEMNVSTLELGDSALYLCASSLGTGPNQPQHFGDGTRLSIL.